The present TCR beta chain was sequenced within a study of T cell changes during pregnancy in multiple sclerosis. Here immunoSEQ multiplex PCR was the method, and the copy in TCRdb shows in-frame clones only, minus some. The profile shows 55,000 to 95,000 clones, around nine tenths of them singletons. The germline V gene has CDR1 MNHEY and CDR2 SVGAGI. The CDR3 contains 14 residues. After removal of 6 bases from V and 6 bases from J, the junction contained 7 bases not matched to a gene. This clonotype was obtained from a female donor in good health, enrolled as a control in a pregnancy study. V and J are TRBV6-5 and TRBJ2-7; 11 nucleotides agree with TRBD2. The specimen comprised peripheral blood, sampled in the second trimester of pregnancy. The CDR3 DNA follows: TGTGCCAGCAGCCCTACTAGCGGGGGCTTCGAGCAGTACTTC. Translated, it gives CASSPTSGGFEQYF.